The present entry profiles one TCR beta chain with its context. The ends were cut back, 0 bases at V and 1 base at J, with 13 bases in the middle. The germline CDR1 and CDR2 sequences are SGHRS and YFSETQ. This CDR3 region has 16 residues. This sample stems from a study of T-cell reconstitution after alpha-beta-depleted transplantation in children. Preparing the TCRbeta library involved the use of unique molecular identifiers. TCRdb used MiXCR to reprocess the PCR reads, holding one entry per CDR3 protein. Here the sample spans about 540,000 distinct CDR3 sequences, around 18% being singletons. The gene calls are TRBV5-1 and TRBJ2-5; the D gene is possibly TRBD1 (5 bases). This clonotype originated in a human donor who donated a stem cell graft to a child with acute lymphoblastic leukemia. The sample consisted of PBMCs from the stem cell graft donor, taken from the stem cell graft. DNA for the CDR3: TGCGCCAGCAGCTTGGTCGGCCAGGGAAGCCAAGAGACCCAGTACTTC. Amino acids: CASSLVGQGSQETQYF.